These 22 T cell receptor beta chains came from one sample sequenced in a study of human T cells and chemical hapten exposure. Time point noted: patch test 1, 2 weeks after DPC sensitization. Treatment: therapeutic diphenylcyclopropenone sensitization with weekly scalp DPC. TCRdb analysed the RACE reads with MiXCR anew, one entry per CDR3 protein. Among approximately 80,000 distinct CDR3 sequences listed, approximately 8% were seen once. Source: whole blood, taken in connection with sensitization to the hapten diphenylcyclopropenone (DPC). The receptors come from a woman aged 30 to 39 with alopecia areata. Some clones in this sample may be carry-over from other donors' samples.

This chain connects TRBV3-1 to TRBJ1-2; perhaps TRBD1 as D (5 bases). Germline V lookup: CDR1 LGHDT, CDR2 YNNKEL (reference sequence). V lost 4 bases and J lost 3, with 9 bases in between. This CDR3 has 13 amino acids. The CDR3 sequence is CASSPRGDYGYTF. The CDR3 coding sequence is TGTGCCAGCAGCCCTCGGGGCGACTATGGCTACACCTTC. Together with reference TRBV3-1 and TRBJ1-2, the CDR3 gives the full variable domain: DTAVSQTPKYLVTQMGNDKSIKCEQNLGHDTMYWYKQDSKKFLKIMFSYNNKELIINETVPNRFSPKSPDKAHLNLHINSLELGDSAVYFCASSPRGDYGYTFGSGTRLTVV.

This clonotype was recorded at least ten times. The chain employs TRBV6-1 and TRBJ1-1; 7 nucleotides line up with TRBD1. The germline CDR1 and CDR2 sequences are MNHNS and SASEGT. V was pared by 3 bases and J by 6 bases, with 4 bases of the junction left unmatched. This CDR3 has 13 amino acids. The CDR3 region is CASSDRGLSEAFF. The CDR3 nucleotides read TGTGCCAGCAGTGACAGGGGGTTATCTGAAGCTTTCTTT.

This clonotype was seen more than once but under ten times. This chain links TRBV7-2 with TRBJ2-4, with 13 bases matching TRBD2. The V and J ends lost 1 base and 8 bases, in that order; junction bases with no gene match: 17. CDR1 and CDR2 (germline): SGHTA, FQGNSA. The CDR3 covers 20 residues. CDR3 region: CASSLELAGGLVSGRDIQYF. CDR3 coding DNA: TGTGCCAGCAGCTTAGAACTAGCGGGGGGGCTTGTCTCTGGTCGGGACATTCAGTACTTC. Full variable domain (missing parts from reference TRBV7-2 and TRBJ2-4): GAGVSQSPSNKVTEKGKDVELRCDPISGHTALYWYRQSLGQGLEFLIYFQGNSAPDKSGLPSDRFSAERTGGSVSTLTIQRTQQEDSAVYLCASSLELAGGLVSGRDIQYFGAGTRLSVL.

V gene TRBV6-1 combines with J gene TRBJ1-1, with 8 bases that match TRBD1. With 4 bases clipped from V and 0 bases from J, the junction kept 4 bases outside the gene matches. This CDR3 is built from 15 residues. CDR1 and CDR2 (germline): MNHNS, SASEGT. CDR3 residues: CASSARTGLNTEAFF. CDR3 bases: TGTGCCAGCAGTGCTCGGACAGGGCTGAACACTGAAGCTTTCTTT.

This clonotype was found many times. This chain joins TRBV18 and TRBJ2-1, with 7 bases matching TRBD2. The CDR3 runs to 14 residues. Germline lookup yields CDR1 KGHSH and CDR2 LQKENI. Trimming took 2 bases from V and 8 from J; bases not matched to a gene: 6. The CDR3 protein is CASSPTAGAHEQFF. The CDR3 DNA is TGTGCCAGCTCACCAACCGCGGGAGCCCATGAGCAGTTCTTC.

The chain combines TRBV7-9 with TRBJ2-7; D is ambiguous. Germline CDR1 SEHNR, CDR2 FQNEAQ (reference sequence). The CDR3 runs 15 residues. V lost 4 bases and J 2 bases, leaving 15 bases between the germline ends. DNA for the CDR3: TGTGCCAGCAGCTCCCCCCGAGGCGAGGCCTACGAGCAGTACTTC. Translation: CASSSPRGEAYEQYF.

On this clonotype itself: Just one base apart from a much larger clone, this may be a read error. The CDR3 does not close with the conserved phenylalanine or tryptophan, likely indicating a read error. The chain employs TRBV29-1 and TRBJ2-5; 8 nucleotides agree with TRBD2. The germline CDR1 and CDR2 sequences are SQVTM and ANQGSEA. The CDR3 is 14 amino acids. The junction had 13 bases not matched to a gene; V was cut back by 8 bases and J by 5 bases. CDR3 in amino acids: CSTGTSRFRETQYY. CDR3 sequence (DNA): TGCAGCACCGGGACTAGTAGATTTAGGGAGACCCAGTACTAC.

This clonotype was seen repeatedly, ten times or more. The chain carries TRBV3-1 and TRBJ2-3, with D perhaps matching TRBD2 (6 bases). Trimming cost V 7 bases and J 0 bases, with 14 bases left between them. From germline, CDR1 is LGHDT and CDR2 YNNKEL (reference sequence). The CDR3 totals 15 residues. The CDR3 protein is CASTGTLSSTDTQYF. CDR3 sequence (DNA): TGTGCCAGCACCGGGACTCTCTCTAGCACAGATACGCAGTATTTT.

The CDR3 DNA is TGCAGCGTGACTAGGGGCGAGGCAGATACGCAGTATTTT. The encoded protein is CSVTRGEADTQYF. The chain carries TRBV29-1 and TRBJ2-3; perhaps TRBD2 as D (6 bases). The CDR3 contains 13 residues. V was cut by 6 bases and J by 4 bases, with 14 bases left in between. Germline V CDR1 and CDR2: SQVTM, ANQGSEA.

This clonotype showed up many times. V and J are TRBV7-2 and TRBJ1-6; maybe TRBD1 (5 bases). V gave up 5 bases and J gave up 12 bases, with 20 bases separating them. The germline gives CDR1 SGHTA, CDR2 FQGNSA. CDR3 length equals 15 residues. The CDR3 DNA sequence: TGTGCCAGCAGCCCATTTTCAGGGACGGGAGGACCCCTCCACTTT. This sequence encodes CASSPFSGTGGPLHF.

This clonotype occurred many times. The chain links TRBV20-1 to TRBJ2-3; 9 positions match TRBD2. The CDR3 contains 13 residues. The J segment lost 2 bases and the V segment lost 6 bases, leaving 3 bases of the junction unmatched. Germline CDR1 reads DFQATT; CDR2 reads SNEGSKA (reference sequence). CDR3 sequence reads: CSAVAGVTDTQYF. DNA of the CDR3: TGCAGTGCCGTAGCGGGGGTCACAGATACGCAGTATTTT.

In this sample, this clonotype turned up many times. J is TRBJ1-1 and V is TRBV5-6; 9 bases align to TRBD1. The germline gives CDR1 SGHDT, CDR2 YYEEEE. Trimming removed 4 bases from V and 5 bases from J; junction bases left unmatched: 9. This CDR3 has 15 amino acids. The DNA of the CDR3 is TGTGCCAGCAGCCAGCGGGACAGGGCTATAACTGAAGCTTTCTTT. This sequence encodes CASSQRDRAITEAFF.

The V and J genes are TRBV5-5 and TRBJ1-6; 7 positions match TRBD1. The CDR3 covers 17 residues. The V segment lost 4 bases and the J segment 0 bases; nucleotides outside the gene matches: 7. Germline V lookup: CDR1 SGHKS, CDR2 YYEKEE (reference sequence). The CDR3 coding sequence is TGTGCCAGCAGCACACAGGGGCAGAGCTCCTATAATTCACCCCTCCACTTT. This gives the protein CASSTQGQSSYNSPLHF.

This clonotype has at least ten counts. CDR3 DNA: TGCAGCGTTGAAGATCAGGGAAGGAGCTATGGCTACACCTTC. Translating gives CSVEDQGRSYGYTF. The chain couples TRBV29-1 to TRBJ1-2; TRBD1 is a possible D gene (5 bases). Germline CDR1 reads SQVTM; CDR2 reads ANQGSEA. Trimming left V 0 bases short and J 4 bases short, with 12 bases between. CDR3 size: 14 residues.

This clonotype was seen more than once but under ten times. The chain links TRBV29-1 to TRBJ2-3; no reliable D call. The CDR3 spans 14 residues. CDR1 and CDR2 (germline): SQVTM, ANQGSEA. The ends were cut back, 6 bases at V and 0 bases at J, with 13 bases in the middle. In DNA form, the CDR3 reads TGCAGCGTCCCTCCGTTGGCTAGCACAGATACGCAGTATTTT. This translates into CSVPPLASTDTQYF.

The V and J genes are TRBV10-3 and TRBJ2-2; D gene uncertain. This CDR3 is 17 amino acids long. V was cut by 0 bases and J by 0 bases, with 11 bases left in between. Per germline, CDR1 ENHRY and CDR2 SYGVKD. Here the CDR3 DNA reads TGTGCCATCAGTGAGTCGAACCGGTTGGCGAACACCGGGGAGCTGTTTTTT. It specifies CAISESNRLANTGELFF.

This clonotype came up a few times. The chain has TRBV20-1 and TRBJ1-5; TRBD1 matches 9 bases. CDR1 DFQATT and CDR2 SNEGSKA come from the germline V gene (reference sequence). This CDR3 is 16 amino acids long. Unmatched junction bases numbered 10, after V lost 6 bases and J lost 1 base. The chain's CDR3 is CSASSAGTGSNQPQHF. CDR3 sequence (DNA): TGCAGTGCCTCCTCCGCCGGGACAGGGAGCAATCAGCCCCAGCATTTT.

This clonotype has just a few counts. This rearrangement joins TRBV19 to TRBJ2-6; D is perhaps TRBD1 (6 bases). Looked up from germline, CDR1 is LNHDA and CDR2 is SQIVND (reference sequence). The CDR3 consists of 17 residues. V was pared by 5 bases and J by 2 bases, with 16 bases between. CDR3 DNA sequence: TGTGCCAGTAGTGGTTCAGGGGCAAGTGCTGGGGCCAACGTCCTGACTTTC. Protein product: CASSGSGASAGANVLTF. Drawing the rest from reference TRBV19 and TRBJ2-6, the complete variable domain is DGGITQSPKYLFRKEGQNVTLSCEQNLNHDAMYWYRQDPGQGLRLIYYSQIVNDFQKGDIAEGYSVSREKKESFPLTVTSAQKNPTAFYLCASSGSGASAGANVLTFGAGSRLTVL.

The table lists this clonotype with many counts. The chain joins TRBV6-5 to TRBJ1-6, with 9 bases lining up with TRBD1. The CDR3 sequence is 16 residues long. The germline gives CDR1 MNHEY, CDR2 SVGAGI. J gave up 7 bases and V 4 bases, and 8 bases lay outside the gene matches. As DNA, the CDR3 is TGTGCCAGCAGTTCCTCGGACAGGGGACGCAATTCACCCCTCCACTTT. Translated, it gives CASSSSDRGRNSPLHF.

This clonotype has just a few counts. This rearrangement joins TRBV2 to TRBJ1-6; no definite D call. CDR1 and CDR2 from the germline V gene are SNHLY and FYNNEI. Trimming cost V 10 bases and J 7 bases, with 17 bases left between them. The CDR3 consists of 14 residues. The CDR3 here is CAIPRGAGNSPLHF. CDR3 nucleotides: TGTGCCATCCCCCGGGGAGCTGGGAATTCACCCCTCCACTTT. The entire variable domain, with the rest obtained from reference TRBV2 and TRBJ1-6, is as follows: EPEVTQTPSHQVTQMGQEVILRCVPISNHLYFYWYRQILGQKVEFLVSFYNNEISEKSEIFDDQFSVERPDGSNFTLKIRSTKLEDSAMYFCAIPRGAGNSPLHFGNGTRLTVT.

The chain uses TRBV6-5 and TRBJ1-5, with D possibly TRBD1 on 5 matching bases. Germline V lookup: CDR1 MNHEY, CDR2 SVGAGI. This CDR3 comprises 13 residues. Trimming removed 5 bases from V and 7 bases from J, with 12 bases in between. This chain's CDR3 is CASSTRVYQPQHF. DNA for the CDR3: TGTGCCAGCAGTACCAGGGTTTACCAGCCCCAGCATTTT.

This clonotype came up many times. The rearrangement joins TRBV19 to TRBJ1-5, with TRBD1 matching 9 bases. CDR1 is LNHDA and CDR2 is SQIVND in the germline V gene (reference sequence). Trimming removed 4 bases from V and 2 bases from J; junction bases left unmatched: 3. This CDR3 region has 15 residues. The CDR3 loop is CASSRRTGGNQPQHF. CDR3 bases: TGTGCCAGTAGTAGGAGGACAGGGGGCAATCAGCCCCAGCATTTT.